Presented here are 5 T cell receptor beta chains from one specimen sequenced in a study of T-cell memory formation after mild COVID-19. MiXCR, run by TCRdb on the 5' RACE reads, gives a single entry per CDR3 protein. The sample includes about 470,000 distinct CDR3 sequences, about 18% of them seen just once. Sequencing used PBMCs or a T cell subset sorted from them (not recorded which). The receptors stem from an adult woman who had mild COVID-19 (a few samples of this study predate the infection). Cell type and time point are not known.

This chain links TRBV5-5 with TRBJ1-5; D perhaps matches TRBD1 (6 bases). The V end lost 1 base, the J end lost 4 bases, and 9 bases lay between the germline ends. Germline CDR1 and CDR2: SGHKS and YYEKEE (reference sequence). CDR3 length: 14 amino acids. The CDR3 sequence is CASSLLQGNQPQHF. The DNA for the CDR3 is TGTGCCAGCAGCTTGTTACAGGGAAATCAGCCCCAGCATTTT.

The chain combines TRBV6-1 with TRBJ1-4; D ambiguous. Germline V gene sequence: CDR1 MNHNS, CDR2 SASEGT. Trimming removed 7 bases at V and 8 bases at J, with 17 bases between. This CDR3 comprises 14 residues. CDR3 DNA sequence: TGTGCCAGCATTATTACGGTTGATGGGGAAAAACTGTTTTTT. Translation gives CASIITVDGEKLFF.

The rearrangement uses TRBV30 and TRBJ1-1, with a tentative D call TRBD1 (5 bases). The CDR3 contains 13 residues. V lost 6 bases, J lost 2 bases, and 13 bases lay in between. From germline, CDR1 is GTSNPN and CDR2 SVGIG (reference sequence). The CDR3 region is CACSPTGNTEAFF. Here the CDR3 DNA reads TGTGCCTGCAGTCCCACAGGCAACACTGAAGCTTTCTTT.

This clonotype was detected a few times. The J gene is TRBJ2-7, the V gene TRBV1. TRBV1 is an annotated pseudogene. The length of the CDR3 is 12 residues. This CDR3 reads CTSSLRSSEQYF. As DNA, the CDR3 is TGCACCAGCAGCCTCCGATCTAGCGAGCAGTACTTC.

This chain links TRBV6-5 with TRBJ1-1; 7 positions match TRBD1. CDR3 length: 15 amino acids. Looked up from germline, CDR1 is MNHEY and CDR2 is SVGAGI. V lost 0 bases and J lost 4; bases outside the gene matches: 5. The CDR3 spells CASSYSQGSGTEAFF. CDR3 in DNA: TGTGCCAGCAGTTACTCACAGGGGTCGGGCACTGAAGCTTTCTTT.